This T cell receptor beta chain was captured by sequencing in a study of blood T cells in healthy people across ages. The authors ran a second PCR of 7 to 11 cycles using a sample-barcoded 5' primer and a J-beta primer mix. TCRdb called the 5' RACE reads again in MiXCR, with one record for every CDR3 protein. The data hold 1.4 million to 1.5 million distinct CDR3 sequences, with 40% to 50% observed a single time. The CDR3 spans 13 residues. V gave up 1 base and J gave up 3 bases, with 7 bases separating them. CDR1 and CDR2 (germline): DFQATT, SNEGSKA (reference sequence). The sample holds one count of this clonotype.

This TCR was sampled from a woman between 18 and 29 years old in good health. The genes are TRBV20-1 and TRBJ1-5; D gene ambiguous. Sequencing input: blood. The CDR3 spells CSARGSNNQPQHF. DNA of the CDR3: TGCAGTGCTAGAGGCTCAAACAATCAGCCCCAGCATTTT.